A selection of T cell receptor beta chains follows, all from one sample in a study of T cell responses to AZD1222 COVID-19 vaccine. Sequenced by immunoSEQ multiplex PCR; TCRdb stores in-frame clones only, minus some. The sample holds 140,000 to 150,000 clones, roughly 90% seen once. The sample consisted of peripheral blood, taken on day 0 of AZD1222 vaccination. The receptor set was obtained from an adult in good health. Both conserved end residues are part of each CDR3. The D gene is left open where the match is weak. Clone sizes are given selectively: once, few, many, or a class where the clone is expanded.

DNA: TGTGCCATCAGTTCCCGGACAGGGACTAACTATGGCTACACCTTC
CDR3: CAISSRTGTNYGYTF
size: -
V: TRBV10-3
D: TRBD1
J: TRBJ1-2

DNA: TGTGCCAGCAGTTCGACTAGCGGGAGGAAGAATGAGCAGTTCTTC
CDR3: CASSSTSGRKNEQFF
size: -
V: TRBV28
D: TRBD2
J: TRBJ2-1

DNA: TGTGCCAGCAGCCAAGACGGCTGGCTGAAAGAGACCCAGTACTTC
CDR3: CASSQDGWLKETQYF
size: -
V: TRBV3-1/TRBV3-2
D: -
J: TRBJ2-5

DNA: TGTGCCAGCAGTTACCCCCGGACCGGGAGTAATGAAAAACTGTTTTTT
CDR3: CASSYPRTGSNEKLFF
size: once
V: TRBV6-2/TRBV6-3
D: -
J: TRBJ1-4

DNA: TGTGCCAGCAGCCGGACAGGGGGCTTGACCGGGGAGCTGTTTTTT
CDR3: CASSRTGGLTGELFF
size: -
V: TRBV7-2
D: TRBD1
J: TRBJ2-2

DNA: TGTGCCAGCAGCTCCGAAGGCTATCCGGGCTCATACACAGATACGCAGTATTTT
CDR3: CASSSEGYPGSYTDTQYF
size: once
V: TRBV5-6
D: -
J: TRBJ2-3

DNA: TGTGCCAGCAGTGAAGGGGTCCCGGCGGGAGAAACCTACGAGCAGTACTTC
CDR3: CASSEGVPAGETYEQYF
size: -
V: TRBV6-1
D: TRBD2
J: TRBJ2-7

DNA: TGTGCCAGCAGCCAACACAGGTCAGGGGGGCAGTACTTC
CDR3: CASSQHRSGGQYF
size: -
V: TRBV3-1/TRBV3-2
D: TRBD1
J: TRBJ2-7

DNA: TGTGCCAGCAGCTCCCGGGAAAGGCGGTTCTTC
CDR3: CASSSRERRFF
size: -
V: TRBV7-2
D: -
J: TRBJ2-1

DNA: TGTGCCAGCAGAACGGGACTCCTCACCGGGGAGCTGTTTTTT
CDR3: CASRTGLLTGELFF
size: -
V: TRBV5-6
D: -
J: TRBJ2-2

DNA: TGTGCCAGTAGTAAGGGGGGGTGGAACACCGGGGAGCTGTTTTTT
CDR3: CASSKGGWNTGELFF
size: -
V: TRBV19
D: -
J: TRBJ2-2

DNA: TGTGCCAGCAGCCAGGACCGGGACAGGGACTACGAGCAGTACTTC
CDR3: CASSQDRDRDYEQYF
size: -
V: TRBV11-2
D: TRBD1
J: TRBJ2-7

DNA: TGTGCCAGCAGCCGACAGGGCCGGAATGAAGCTTTCTTT
CDR3: CASSRQGRNEAFF
size: -
V: TRBV7-2
D: TRBD1
J: TRBJ1-1

DNA: TGTGCCATCAGTGAGTCTGGGACAGGGTCAATTAACTATGGCTACACCTTC
CDR3: CAISESGTGSINYGYTF
size: -
V: TRBV10-3
D: TRBD1
J: TRBJ1-2

DNA: TGTGCCAGCAGCTTTGGGGGCGATAATTCACCCCTCCACTTT
CDR3: CASSFGGDNSPLHF
size: -
V: TRBV5-4
D: -
J: TRBJ1-6

DNA: TGTGCCAGCAGCCAATTAGTAGGACAGGGAGGGGACACTGAAGCTTTCTTT
CDR3: CASSQLVGQGGDTEAFF
size: -
V: TRBV16
D: TRBD1
J: TRBJ1-1

DNA: TGTGCCAGCAGTTACTCGGGTCCGACCCCACTCTATGGCTACACCTTC
CDR3: CASSYSGPTPLYGYTF
size: -
V: TRBV6-5
D: -
J: TRBJ1-2

DNA: TGTGCCAGCAGTTCCGGAACCTTTATCAGGGGGCGCAGGGACTTC
CDR3: CASSSGTFIRGRRDF
size: -
V: TRBV28
D: TRBD1
J: TRBJ2-7

DNA: TGTGCCAGCAGCCATATTGTAGGGGGTGGCGAGCAGTACTTC
CDR3: CASSHIVGGGEQYF
size: -
V: TRBV14
D: -
J: TRBJ2-7

DNA: TGTGCCAGCACCATGGCCGGACTGACCCTTGGCGAGCAGTACTTC
CDR3: CASTMAGLTLGEQYF
size: -
V: TRBV11-2
D: -
J: TRBJ2-7

DNA: TGTGCCATCACTCCGGCGAGCTCCTACAATGAGCAGTTCTTC
CDR3: CAITPASSYNEQFF
size: -
V: TRBV10-3
D: -
J: TRBJ2-1

DNA: TGTGCCTGGAGTCTGGGCGGCAATGAGCAGTTCTTC
CDR3: CAWSLGGNEQFF
size: -
V: TRBV30
D: -
J: TRBJ2-1

DNA: TGTGCCAGTAGTATAGGACTAGCCGGCTACAATGAGCAGTTCTTC
CDR3: CASSIGLAGYNEQFF
size: -
V: TRBV19
D: TRBD2
J: TRBJ2-1

DNA: TGTGCTAGTGGTTTGGTAGTAGGGGCGGCTTTCTTT
CDR3: CASGLVVGAAFF
size: -
V: TRBV12-5
D: -
J: TRBJ1-1

DNA: TGCGCCAGCAGGGTAGGGGCCGGTCAGCCCCAGCATTTT
CDR3: CASRVGAGQPQHF
size: -
V: TRBV10-2
D: -
J: TRBJ1-5

DNA: TGTGCCAGCAGCTCGGGCGCGGGAGTCAGCGCAGATACGCAGTATTTT
CDR3: CASSSGAGVSADTQYF
size: -
V: TRBV11-3
D: TRBD2
J: TRBJ2-3

DNA: TGCGCCAGCAGTGGTCCAGGATACGAAGAGACCCAGTACTTC
CDR3: CASSGPGYEETQYF
size: -
V: TRBV10-1
D: -
J: TRBJ2-5

DNA: TGTGCCAGCAGTGGGCGTAGTCTCGAGCAGTACTTC
CDR3: CASSGRSLEQYF
size: -
V: TRBV6-2/TRBV6-3
D: -
J: TRBJ2-7

DNA: TGTGCCAGCTCACCTTCGGACAGGGTGTTTGGCTACACCTTC
CDR3: CASSPSDRVFGYTF
size: -
V: TRBV18
D: TRBD1
J: TRBJ1-2

DNA: TGTGCCAGCAGTTTATCCCCCCTTTACAGGGGCCGGTATGAAAAACTGTTTTTT
CDR3: CASSLSPLYRGRYEKLFF
size: -
V: TRBV27
D: TRBD1
J: TRBJ1-4

DNA: TGTGCCAGCAGCCTCGCTGGCTCTGGAAACACCATATATTTT
CDR3: CASSLAGSGNTIYF
size: -
V: TRBV7-2
D: -
J: TRBJ1-3

DNA: TGTGCCTGGAGGGACGACAGGGTAGGAAAACTGTTTTTT
CDR3: CAWRDDRVGKLFF
size: once
V: TRBV30
D: TRBD1
J: TRBJ1-4

DNA: TGTGCCAGCAGTACGGGCATTAGCTCCTACGAGCAGTACTTC
CDR3: CASSTGISSYEQYF
size: -
V: TRBV2
D: -
J: TRBJ2-7

DNA: TGTGCCTGGGGACAAGGACAGGGGAACTCAGATACGCAGTATTTT
CDR3: CAWGQGQGNSDTQYF
size: -
V: TRBV30
D: TRBD1
J: TRBJ2-3

DNA: TGTGCCAGCAGCCGATACGGGACTAGCGGCTACGAGCAGTACTTC
CDR3: CASSRYGTSGYEQYF
size: -
V: TRBV27
D: TRBD2
J: TRBJ2-7

DNA: TGTGCCAGCAGTTTTGACCAGGGCTACACCTTC
CDR3: CASSFDQGYTF
size: -
V: TRBV12-3/TRBV12-4
D: -
J: TRBJ1-2

DNA: TGTGCCAGCAGCACGCAATGGGGTGAGCAGTTCTTC
CDR3: CASSTQWGEQFF
size: -
V: TRBV28
D: -
J: TRBJ2-1

DNA: TGTGCCGGCACTGGGAATGAGCAGTTCTTC
CDR3: CAGTGNEQFF
size: -
V: TRBV9
D: -
J: TRBJ2-1

DNA: TGCGCCAGCAGTCCCCTAACAGACGGGAATGAGCAGTTCTTC
CDR3: CASSPLTDGNEQFF
size: -
V: TRBV10-2
D: -
J: TRBJ2-1

DNA: TGTGCCAGTAGGTCGACCCGCCGGGGCACCGGGGAGCTGTTTTTT
CDR3: CASRSTRRGTGELFF
size: -
V: TRBV19
D: -
J: TRBJ2-2

DNA: TGTGCCAGCAGTACGGGACTAGCGGGGCCCTACGAGCAGTACTTC
CDR3: CASSTGLAGPYEQYF
size: -
V: TRBV27
D: TRBD2
J: TRBJ2-7

DNA: TGCGCCAGCAGCCTGGGAGGGGGCGGCTCAGCAGATACGCAGTATTTT
CDR3: CASSLGGGGSADTQYF
size: -
V: TRBV5-1
D: -
J: TRBJ2-3

DNA: TGTGCCAGCAACCGTGGACTAGCGACAATAGGGGGGGAGCTGTTTTTT
CDR3: CASNRGLATIGGELFF
size: -
V: TRBV27
D: TRBD2
J: TRBJ2-2

DNA: TGTGCCAGCAGTTGGGGCAGCGGGGGGAAAAATGAGCAGTTCTTC
CDR3: CASSWGSGGKNEQFF
size: -
V: TRBV27
D: TRBD2
J: TRBJ2-1

DNA: TGTGCCAGCAGCCGAGCGGGGGAGGGAAACACCATATATTTT
CDR3: CASSRAGEGNTIYF
size: -
V: TRBV5-6
D: -
J: TRBJ1-3

DNA: TGTGCCAGCAGCTTAGTAGCGGGCACCGGGGAGCTGTTTTTT
CDR3: CASSLVAGTGELFF
size: -
V: TRBV7-2
D: TRBD2
J: TRBJ2-2

DNA: TGTGCCAGCAGAGGACAGGCGAACGAGCAGTACTTC
CDR3: CASRGQANEQYF
size: -
V: TRBV2
D: TRBD1
J: TRBJ2-7

DNA: TGTGCCAGCAGTGCGACAGGCGCACCGTACCAAGAGACCCAGTACTTC
CDR3: CASSATGAPYQETQYF
size: -
V: TRBV27
D: -
J: TRBJ2-5

DNA: TGTGCCAGCAGCTTGGCCAGGAAAATCTATGGCTACACCTTC
CDR3: CASSLARKIYGYTF
size: -
V: TRBV5-6
D: -
J: TRBJ1-2

DNA: TGTGCCAGCAGTTTAGTGGGCGGCTATGGCTACACCTTC
CDR3: CASSLVGGYGYTF
size: -
V: TRBV28
D: -
J: TRBJ1-2

DNA: TGTGCCAGCAGCTCCCCCGGACTAGCGGGAGGCTACAATGAGCAGTTCTTC
CDR3: CASSSPGLAGGYNEQFF
size: -
V: TRBV7-2
D: TRBD2
J: TRBJ2-1

DNA: TGCGCCAGCAGCTTGGAGGCCGATGGGGAAAAACTGTTTTTT
CDR3: CASSLEADGEKLFF
size: -
V: TRBV5-1
D: -
J: TRBJ1-4

DNA: TGTGCCAGCAGCTCGGGACAGGCGAACACTGAAGCTTTCTTT
CDR3: CASSSGQANTEAFF
size: -
V: TRBV5-4
D: TRBD1
J: TRBJ1-1

DNA: TGTGCCAGCAGCTCCACGGGACTTACAGGGGCTGGCTACACCTTC
CDR3: CASSSTGLTGAGYTF
size: -
V: TRBV7-2
D: TRBD1
J: TRBJ1-2